The TCR beta chain under discussion was sequenced for a study of regulatory T cells in long-lasting Graves disease. Study-level background: Persistence in Graves' disease denoted antithyroid drug use beyond 5 years alongside positive TSH receptor antibodies. General study points: Segments TRBV28, TRBJ1-2 and TRBJ2-5 showed preferential usage in persistent disease.

Building of the TCR beta libraries involved iRepertoire HTBI primers and Arm-PCR of CDR3 regions. TCRdb analysed the multiplex PCR reads with MiXCR anew, one entry per CDR3 protein. Of fewer than 400,000 distinct CDR3 sequences listed, less than 25% are singletons. Turning to this clonotype: What it binds is unknown.

Time point here: persistent/refractory GD, antithyroid drugs over 5 years with positive TRAb. Researchers made the TCR library from RNA that was extracted from PBMCs. The CDR3 consists of 15 residues. Germline V gives CDR1 SGHAT, CDR2 FQNNGV. V shed 5 bases and J shed 8 bases, with 19 bases lying between them. The sequence was collected from a female donor with Graves disease. The chain employs TRBV11-2 and TRBJ2-1; a weak D match, TRBD2 (6 bases). Specimen: peripheral blood mononuclear cells (PBMCs), collected when the disease was refractory, from a patient treated with antithyroid drugs. CDR3 sequence reads: CASSPAGGRRDEQFF. The CDR3 DNA follows: TGTGCCAGCAGCCCCGCTGGGGGGAGACGGGATGAGCAGTTCTTC. The full variable domain, rest sourced from reference TRBV11-2 and TRBJ2-1, is EAGVAQSPRYKIIEKRQSVAFWCNPISGHATLYWYQQILGQGPKLLIQFQNNGVVDDSQLPKDRFSAERLKGVDSTLKIQPAKLEDSAVYLCASSPAGGRRDEQFFGPGTRLTVL.